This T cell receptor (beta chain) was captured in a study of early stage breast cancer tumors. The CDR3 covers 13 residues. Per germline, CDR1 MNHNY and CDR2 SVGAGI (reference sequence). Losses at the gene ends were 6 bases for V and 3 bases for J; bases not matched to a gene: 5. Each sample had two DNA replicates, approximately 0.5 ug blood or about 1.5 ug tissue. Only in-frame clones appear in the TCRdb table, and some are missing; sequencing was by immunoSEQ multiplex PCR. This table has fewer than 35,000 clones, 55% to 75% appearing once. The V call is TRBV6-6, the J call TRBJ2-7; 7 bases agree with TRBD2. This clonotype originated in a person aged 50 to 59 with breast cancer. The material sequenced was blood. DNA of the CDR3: TGTGCCAGCAGACCACCTAGCGGCTACGAGCAGTACTTC. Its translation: CASRPPSGYEQYF.